Here is one TCR beta chain with its context. What it binds is unknown. The data originate from a study of T cell repertoires in cytomegalovirus infection. Germline V gene lookup returns CDR1 GTSNPN and CDR2 SVGIG (reference sequence). The CDR3 consists of 13 residues. Germline trimming cut 1 base from V and 4 bases from J; bases unmatched to any gene: 0. Each CDR3 protein is one row after TCRdb ran MiXCR on the reads. The table has around 540,000 distinct CDR3 sequences, roughly 34% seen once. This TCR was sampled from a human donor in good health (CMV status not recorded). Some clones in this sample may be carry-over from other donors' samples. The sample here was cultured PBMCs, taken from culture after CMV antigen stimulation. The rearrangement joins TRBV30 to TRBJ1-4; 7 bases align to TRBD1. The DNA for the CDR3 is TGTGCCTGGAGTGGGGACAGTAATGAAAAACTGTTTTTT. This codes for CAWSGDSNEKLFF.